The clone carrying this T cell receptor beta chain was detected ten times or more. The antigen is undetermined. V lost 2 bases, J lost 2 bases, and 15 bases stayed unmatched. Germline-derived CDR1 and CDR2 are SEHNR and FQNEAQ (reference sequence). The CDR3 spans 20 residues. TCRdb used MiXCR to reprocess the reads, holding one entry per CDR3 protein. The repertoire has 480,000 or so distinct CDR3 sequences, around 10% of them found once; the top ten carry roughly 10%. This record belongs to a study of T cell repertoires in cytomegalovirus infection. Across the whole study: Shared public TCR beta signatures pointed to both CMV infection and a matching HLA type. Study-level results: Clonotypes of TCR beta that were HLA-C-restricted and CMV-specific dominated the ex vivo response. Cumulative frequency of public TCR beta families picked out carriers of CMV plus the relevant HLA.

V gene TRBV7-9 combines with J gene TRBJ2-4; TRBD2 agrees at 10 bases. The sample consisted of PBMCs. This clonotype was sampled from a human donor in good health (CMV status not recorded). Some clones in this sample may be carry-over from other donors' samples. CDR3 residues: CASSLTPAGGPSSPKNIQYF. The CDR3 nucleotides read TGTGCCAGCAGCTTAACTCCAGCGGGAGGGCCCTCTTCTCCCAAAAACATTCAGTACTTC.